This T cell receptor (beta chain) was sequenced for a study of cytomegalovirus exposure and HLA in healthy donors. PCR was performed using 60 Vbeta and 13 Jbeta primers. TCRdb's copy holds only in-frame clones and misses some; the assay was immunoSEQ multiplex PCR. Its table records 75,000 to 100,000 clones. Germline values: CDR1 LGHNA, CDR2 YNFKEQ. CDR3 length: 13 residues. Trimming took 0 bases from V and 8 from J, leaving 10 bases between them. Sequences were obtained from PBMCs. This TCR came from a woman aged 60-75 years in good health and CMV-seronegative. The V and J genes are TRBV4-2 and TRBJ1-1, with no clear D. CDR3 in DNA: TGTGCCAGCAGCCAAGATATGGGCAGAGAAGCTTTCTTT. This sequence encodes CASSQDMGREAFF.